Only one count was recorded for the clone carrying this TCR beta chain. What it recognizes is unknown. Germline CDR1 SGHRS, CDR2 YFSETQ. The CDR3 length is 14 residues. The V and J ends lost 7 bases and 5 bases, in that order; junction bases with no gene match: 10. This sample was included in a study of OX40 agonist ivuxolimab in advanced cancers. Study overall: Previous treatment with anti-PD-1, anti-PD-L1 or anti-CTLA-4 therapy was allowed; 40% had received some. The study's findings and limits: With doses of 0.1 to 3.0 mg/kg, CD4+ and CD8+ blood T cells had undergone clonal expansion by week 6. Relative to CD4+, CD8+ T cells held more expanded clones on average.

TCRdb keeps only in-frame clones here, not all; method: immunoSEQ multiplex PCR. The profile shows roughly 56,000 clones, 85% to 90% of them singletons. Blood got drawn at baseline, again on cycle 4 day 1, and then on cycle 7 day 1. The sequenced sample was CD4+ or CD8+ T cells sorted from blood, obtained in a trial of the OX40 agonist ivuxolimab. The chain carries TRBV5-1 and TRBJ2-7, with 9 bases matching TRBD2. The sequence derives from an adult with an advanced solid tumor such as melanoma, head and neck, liver or kidney cancer. The CDR3 sequence is CASRRAGGPNEQYF. The CDR3 nucleotides read TGCGCCAGCCGCCGAGCGGGAGGTCCTAACGAGCAGTACTTC.